This T cell receptor beta chain was retrieved from a study of glioma-infiltrating T cells. Study summary: Sequencing aimed for roughly 4.5- to 11-fold coverage of 750,000 to 1,000,000 peripheral T cells. Study results and limitations: Signature shared blood CDR3 motifs were enriched in low-divergence and depleted in high-divergence patients. Above-expected tissue-blood divergence occurred in all gliomas, most in low-grade ones.

Amplification of TCR alpha and beta CDR3 regions from RNA used iRepertoire nested multiplex PCR. TCRdb fed the multiplex PCR reads into MiXCR, producing one record per CDR3 protein. This table has a few hundred thousand distinct CDR3 sequences, roughly two fifths appearing once. CDR3 length: 12 residues. In germline, CDR1 is MNHEY, CDR2 SMNVEV (reference sequence). The germline V and J ends were trimmed by 2 bases and 8 bases, with 9 bases remaining between them. This clonotype came up many times. Its antigen is currently unknown. This TCR derives from a human donor with low-grade glioma or glioblastoma, undergoing nonglioma brain surgery, or in good health (not recorded which). The source material was glioma tissue, nonneoplastic brain tissue, or PBMCs (not recorded which). The chain combines TRBV27 with TRBJ1-2; a possible D gene is TRBD1 (6 bases). This CDR3 is CASSLGGVGYTF. The CDR3 coding sequence is TGTGCCAGCAGTTTAGGGGGCGTCGGCTACACCTTC.